This T cell receptor (beta chain) stems from a study of identical twins. MiXCR was run by TCRdb on the 5' RACE reads, yielding one entry per CDR3 protein. The sample includes 200,000 to 300,000 distinct CDR3 sequences, over 9.5% of them seen just once. Looked up from germline, CDR1 is SGHRS and CDR2 is YFSETQ. Trimming removed 1 base at V and 2 bases at J, with 6 bases between. The CDR3 has 13 amino acids. This clonotype has a count of ten or more. This same sample was also part of a study on yellow fever vaccine responses in identical twins. This second study notes: Twins reportedly had a vaccine T cell response that seemed partly convergent, partly personalized.

The TCR sequence derives from a woman under 30 in good health. Sequences were obtained from memory (CD45RO+) T cells sorted from blood. The V gene is TRBV5-1, the J gene TRBJ2-5; no definite D call. The CDR3 region has the DNA TGCGCCAGCAGCTTGATGGGGCAAGAGACCCAGTACTTC. Its translation: CASSLMGQETQYF.